The rows below give T cell receptor beta chains drawn from one sample of a study of blood T cell repertoires in COVID-19. Assay: immunoSEQ multiplex PCR; the TCRdb copy retains only in-frame clones and omits some. This table holds 210,000 or so clones, 70% to 90% found once. Sequencing was done on a sample of peripheral blood. Source of these receptors: a woman between 70 and 85 years old with active or convalescent COVID-19. Each CDR3 is given with its conserved first and last residue. The order of the fields is clone size, V gene, J gene, D gene, CDR3 protein, CDR3 DNA. The D gene is left open where the match is weak. The size of a clone is reported for some rows only, either as once, few or many, or as a class for expanded clones.

NA	TRBV19	TRBJ1-6	TRBD1	CASSVRQGPLHF	TGTGCCAGTAGTGTACGACAGGGACCCCTCCACTTT
NA	TRBV5-5	TRBJ2-3	TRBD2	CASSLAGGVDTQYF	TGTGCCAGCAGCTTAGCGGGAGGAGTAGATACGCAGTATTTT
NA	TRBV28	TRBJ1-5	TRBD1	CASSASGGINQPQHF	TGTGCCAGCAGTGCCTCAGGGGGGATCAATCAGCCCCAGCATTTT
NA	TRBV19	TRBJ2-2	NA	CASFSQFLNTGELFF	TGTGCCAGTTTCTCCCAGTTTCTCAACACCGGGGAGCTGTTTTTT
NA	TRBV5-6	TRBJ2-7	NA	CASSRGGGLDEQYF	TGTGCCAGCAGCCGTGGAGGGGGCCTGGACGAGCAGTACTTC
NA	TRBV5-6	TRBJ2-5	NA	CASSFFLTSYQETQYF	TGTGCCAGCAGCTTCTTCCTCACTAGCTACCAAGAGACCCAGTACTTC
NA	TRBV27	TRBJ2-2	TRBD1	CASRLAGGASGELFF	TGTGCCAGCAGACTGGCAGGGGGCGCATCCGGGGAGCTGTTTTTT
NA	TRBV6-5	TRBJ2-7	NA	CASSYGPRYSYEQYF	TGTGCCAGCAGTTACGGGCCAAGATACTCCTACGAGCAGTACTTC
once	TRBV5-6	TRBJ2-1	NA	CASSLAGGASRREQFF	TGTGCCAGCAGCTTGGCCGGAGGTGCTAGCCGTCGGGAGCAGTTCTTC
NA	TRBV11-2	TRBJ2-7	NA	CASNMVGSGSYEQYF	TGTGCCAGCAACATGGTAGGGTCGGGGTCCTACGAGCAGTACTTC
NA	TRBV19	TRBJ2-2	NA	CASRTKGGMLGELFF	TGTGCCAGTAGGACTAAGGGGGGGATGTTAGGGGAGCTGTTTTTT
NA	TRBV5-1	TRBJ1-5	TRBD1	CASSLGTGAQPQHF	TGCGCCAGCAGCTTGGGGACAGGGGCTCAGCCCCAGCATTTT
few	TRBV19	TRBJ1-5	TRBD1	CASSARQGVQPQHF	TGTGCCAGTAGTGCCAGACAGGGGGTTCAGCCCCAGCATTTT
NA	TRBV6-6	TRBJ1-1	TRBD1	CASNAPRQGKTEAFF	TGTGCCAGCAACGCCCCACGACAGGGCAAGACTGAAGCTTTCTTT
NA	TRBV7-8	TRBJ2-3	TRBD2	CASRWTSGSSTDTQYF	TGTGCCAGCAGGTGGACTAGCGGGTCTAGCACAGATACGCAGTATTTT
many	TRBV19	TRBJ2-7	TRBD2	CASSIGLAYEQYF	TGTGCCAGTAGTATTGGACTAGCCTACGAGCAGTACTTC
NA	TRBV18	TRBJ2-5	NA	CASSLGRGQRETQYF	TGTGCCAGCTCATTAGGTAGAGGACAGCGAGAGACCCAGTACTTC
NA	TRBV18	TRBJ1-5	NA	CASSGQYNQPQHF	TGTGCCAGCTCAGGACAGTACAATCAGCCCCAGCATTTT
NA	TRBV3-1/TRBV3-2	TRBJ2-7	TRBD2	CASTPGSGSEQYF	TGTGCCAGCACCCCCGGTAGCGGGAGCGAGCAGTACTTC
NA	TRBV7-9	TRBJ2-1	TRBD1	CASSPRGRGSYNEQFF	TGTGCCAGCAGTCCGAGGGGGCGAGGTAGCTACAATGAGCAGTTCTTC
few	TRBV11-2	TRBJ2-2	TRBD2	CASSPRTSGYTGELFF	TGTGCCAGCAGCCCCCGGACTAGCGGTTACACCGGGGAGCTGTTTTTT
NA	TRBV6-5	TRBJ1-1	NA	CASSHGGGSYTEAFF	TGTGCCAGCAGTCACGGCGGGGGCTCGTACACTGAAGCTTTCTTT
NA	TRBV28	TRBJ1-1	NA	CASNNGGLEAFF	TGTGCCAGCAATAACGGAGGCCTTGAAGCTTTCTTT
few	TRBV27	TRBJ1-5	TRBD1	CASSADRGNQPQHF	TGTGCCAGCAGTGCCGACAGGGGCAATCAGCCCCAGCATTTT
NA	TRBV30	TRBJ1-6	NA	CAWSNTGLLAPLHF	TGTGCCTGGAGTAACACAGGGCTCTTAGCACCCCTCCACTTT
NA	TRBV28	TRBJ1-5	TRBD1	CASSRDRGGDYSNQPQHF	TGTGCCAGCAGTCGGGACAGGGGAGGAGACTATAGCAATCAGCCCCAGCATTTT
NA	TRBV1	TRBJ2-4	NA	CTSSQEQEFIGAKNIQYF	TGCACCAGCAGCCAAGAACAGGAATTTATTGGGGCCAAAAACATTCAGTACTTC
few	TRBV7-6	TRBJ2-3	TRBD2	CASSSGTSGRIADTQYF	TGTGCCAGCAGCTCCGGGACTAGCGGGAGAATAGCAGATACGCAGTATTTT
NA	TRBV5-1	TRBJ2-1	TRBD2	CASSPTSGSSSYNEQFF	TGCGCCAGCAGCCCCACTAGCGGGAGCAGTTCCTACAATGAGCAGTTCTTC
NA	TRBV5-1	TRBJ2-2	NA	CASSLDERPTGELFF	TGCGCCAGCAGCTTGGACGAGCGACCCACCGGGGAGCTGTTTTTT
NA	TRBV28	TRBJ1-4	NA	CASSSQIRRSEKLFF	TGTGCCAGCAGTTCCCAGATACGGAGGAGTGAAAAACTGTTTTTT
NA	TRBV9	TRBJ1-2	TRBD1	CASSVGQGSNYGYTF	TGTGCCAGCAGCGTGGGACAGGGTAGTAACTATGGCTACACCTTC
few	TRBV4-2	TRBJ2-7	TRBD1	CASSQNPGTGLDEQYF	TGTGCCAGCAGCCAAAATCCCGGGACAGGGCTCGACGAGCAGTACTTC
NA	TRBV18	TRBJ2-7	NA	CASSPSGSSYEQYF	TGTGCCAGCTCACCATCCGGGAGCTCCTACGAGCAGTACTTC
NA	TRBV15	TRBJ2-2	TRBD2	CATHSGTTNTGELFF	TGTGCCACCCACTCCGGGACTACGAACACCGGGGAGCTGTTTTTT
NA	TRBV10-1	TRBJ2-2	NA	CASRGSGAGELFF	TGCGCCAGCAGGGGGTCCGGGGCCGGGGAGCTGTTTTTT
NA	TRBV10-3	TRBJ2-7	TRBD1	CAMGTGDSLEQYF	TGTGCCATGGGGACAGGGGACTCCCTCGAGCAGTACTTC
NA	TRBV2	TRBJ2-7	NA	CASSATGLGEQYF	TGTGCCAGCAGCGCTACAGGGCTGGGCGAGCAGTACTTC